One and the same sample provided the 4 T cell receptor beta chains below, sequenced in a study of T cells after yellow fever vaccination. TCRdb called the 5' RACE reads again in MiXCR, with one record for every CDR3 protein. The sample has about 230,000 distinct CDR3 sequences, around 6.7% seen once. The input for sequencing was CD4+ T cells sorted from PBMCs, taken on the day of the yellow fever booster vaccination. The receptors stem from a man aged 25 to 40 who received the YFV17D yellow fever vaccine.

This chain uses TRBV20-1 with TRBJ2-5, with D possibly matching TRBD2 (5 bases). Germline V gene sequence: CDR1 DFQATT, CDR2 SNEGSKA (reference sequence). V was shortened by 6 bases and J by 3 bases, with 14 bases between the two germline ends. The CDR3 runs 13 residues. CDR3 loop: CSAKRTEKETQYF. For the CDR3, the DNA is TGCAGTGCCAAGAGGACTGAAAAAGAGACCCAGTACTTC.

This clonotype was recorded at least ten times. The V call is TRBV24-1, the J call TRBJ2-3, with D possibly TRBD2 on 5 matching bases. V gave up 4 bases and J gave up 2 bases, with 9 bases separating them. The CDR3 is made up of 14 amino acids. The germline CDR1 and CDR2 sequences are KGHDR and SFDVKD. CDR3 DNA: TGTGCCACCAGTGACCGGACTCACACAGATACGCAGTATTTT. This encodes CATSDRTHTDTQYF.

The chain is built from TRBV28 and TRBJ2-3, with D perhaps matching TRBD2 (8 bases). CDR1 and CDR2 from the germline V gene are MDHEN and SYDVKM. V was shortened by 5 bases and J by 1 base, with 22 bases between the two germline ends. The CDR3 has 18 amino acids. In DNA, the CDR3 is TGTGCCAGCAGTCAAGCAGGGGGTTATAGCGGGGGCACAGATACGCAGTATTTT. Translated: CASSQAGGYSGGTDTQYF.

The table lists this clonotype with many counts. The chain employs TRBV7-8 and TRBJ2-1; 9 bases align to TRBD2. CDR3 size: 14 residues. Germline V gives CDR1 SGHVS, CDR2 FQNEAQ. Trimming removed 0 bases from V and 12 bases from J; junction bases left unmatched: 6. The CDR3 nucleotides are TGTGCCAGCAGCTTAGCCCCTAGCGGGGATTCGCAGTTCTTC. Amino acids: CASSLAPSGDSQFF.